This note documents a single T cell receptor beta chain sequence. The sample originates from a study of OX40 agonist ivuxolimab in advanced cancers. Measured with immunoSEQ multiplex PCR; TCRdb has only the in-frame clones, and not every one. The table includes approximately 72,000 clones, 70% to 90% detected once. The CDR3 loop spans 16 amino acids. Germline lookup yields CDR1 SGHTA and CDR2 FQGTGA. J gave up 1 base and V 4 bases, and 6 bases lay outside the gene matches. This TCR derives from an adult with an advanced solid tumor such as melanoma, head and neck, liver or kidney cancer. Sequences were derived from CD4+ or CD8+ T cells sorted from blood, sampled in a trial of the OX40 agonist ivuxolimab. The chain has TRBV7-3 and TRBJ2-2, with 7 bases aligning to TRBD1. CDR3 DNA: TGTGCCAGCAGCTATAGGGGGACAGTGAACACCGGGGAGCTGTTTTTT. It yields the protein CASSYRGTVNTGELFF.